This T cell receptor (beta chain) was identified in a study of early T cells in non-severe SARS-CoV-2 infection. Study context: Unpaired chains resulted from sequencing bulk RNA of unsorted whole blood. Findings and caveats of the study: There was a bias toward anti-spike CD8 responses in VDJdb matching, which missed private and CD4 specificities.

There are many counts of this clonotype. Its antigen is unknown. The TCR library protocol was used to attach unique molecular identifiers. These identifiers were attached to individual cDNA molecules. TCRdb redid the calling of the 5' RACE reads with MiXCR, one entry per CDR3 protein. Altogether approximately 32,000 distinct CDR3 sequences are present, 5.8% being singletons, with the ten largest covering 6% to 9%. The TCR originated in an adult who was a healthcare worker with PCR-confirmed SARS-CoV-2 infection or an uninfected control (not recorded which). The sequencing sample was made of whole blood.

The CDR3 DNA reads TGTGCCAGCAGCTTAGGGACCTTCGATCAGCCCCAGCATTTT. This encodes CASSLGTFDQPQHF. The rearrangement uses TRBV5-6 and TRBJ1-5; possibly TRBD1 for D (5 bases). The V end lost 2 bases, the J end lost 5 bases, and 11 bases lay between the germline ends. From germline, CDR1 is SGHDT and CDR2 YYEEEE. The CDR3 is 14 amino acids. Drawing the rest from reference TRBV5-6 and TRBJ1-5, the complete variable domain is DAGVTQSPTHLIKTRGQQVTLRCSPKSGHDTVSWYQQALGQGPQFIFQYYEEEERQRGNFPDRFSGHQFPNYSSELNVNALLLGDSALYLCASSLGTFDQPQHFGDGTRLSIL.